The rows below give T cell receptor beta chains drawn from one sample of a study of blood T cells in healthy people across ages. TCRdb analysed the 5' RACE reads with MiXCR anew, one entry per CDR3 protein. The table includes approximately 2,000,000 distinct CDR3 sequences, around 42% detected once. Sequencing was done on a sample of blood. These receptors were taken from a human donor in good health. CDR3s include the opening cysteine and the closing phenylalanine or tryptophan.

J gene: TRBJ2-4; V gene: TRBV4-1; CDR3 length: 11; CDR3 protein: CASSQVGRWYF
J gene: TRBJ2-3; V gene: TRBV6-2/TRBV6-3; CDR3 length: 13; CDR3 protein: CAISGTLTDTQYF
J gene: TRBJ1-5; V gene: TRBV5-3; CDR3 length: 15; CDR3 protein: CASSQDMGDRRPQHF
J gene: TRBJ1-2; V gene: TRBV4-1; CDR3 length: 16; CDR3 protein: CASSQESRQLTYGYTF
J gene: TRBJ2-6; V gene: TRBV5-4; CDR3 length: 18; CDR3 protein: CASSPPTYFASGANVLTF
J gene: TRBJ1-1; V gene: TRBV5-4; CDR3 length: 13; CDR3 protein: CASTRQGAAEAFF
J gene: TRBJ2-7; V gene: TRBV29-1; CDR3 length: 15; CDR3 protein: CSVETPNREANEQYF
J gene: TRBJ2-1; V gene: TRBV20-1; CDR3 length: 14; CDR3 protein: CSAARGLSYNEQFF
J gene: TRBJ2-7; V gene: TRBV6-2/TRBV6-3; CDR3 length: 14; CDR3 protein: CASSRLAGYNEQYF
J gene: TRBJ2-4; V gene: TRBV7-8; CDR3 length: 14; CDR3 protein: CASSPGGTKNIQYF
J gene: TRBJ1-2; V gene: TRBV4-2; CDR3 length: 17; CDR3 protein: CASSQDLGGAINYGYTF
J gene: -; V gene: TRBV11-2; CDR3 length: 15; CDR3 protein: CASSPWTGVLETQYF
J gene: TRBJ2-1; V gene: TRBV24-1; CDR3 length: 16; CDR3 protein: CATSDFSGGLYNEQFF
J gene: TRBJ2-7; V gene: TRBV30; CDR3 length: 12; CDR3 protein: CAWSASGDEQYF
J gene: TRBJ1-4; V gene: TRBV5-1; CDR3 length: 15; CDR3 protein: CASSLHDGDGGKLFF
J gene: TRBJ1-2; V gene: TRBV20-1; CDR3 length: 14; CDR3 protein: CSARPPIKNYGHTF
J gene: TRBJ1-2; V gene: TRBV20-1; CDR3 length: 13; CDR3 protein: CSARPQGNYGYTF
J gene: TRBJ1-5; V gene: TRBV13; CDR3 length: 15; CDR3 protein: CASSLGRAGNQPQHF
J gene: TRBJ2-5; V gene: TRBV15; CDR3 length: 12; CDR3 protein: CATSKTKDTQYF
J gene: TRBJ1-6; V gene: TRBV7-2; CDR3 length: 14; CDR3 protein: CASSLETGYSPLHF
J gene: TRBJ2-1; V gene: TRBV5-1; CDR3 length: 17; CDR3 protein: CASSLALLSGANNEQFF
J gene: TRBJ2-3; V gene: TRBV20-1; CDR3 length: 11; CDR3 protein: CSARVGDTQYF
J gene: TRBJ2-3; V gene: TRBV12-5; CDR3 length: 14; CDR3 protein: CASGSESVTGTQYF
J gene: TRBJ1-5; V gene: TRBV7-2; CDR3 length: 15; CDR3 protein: CASSLVGQDNQPQHF
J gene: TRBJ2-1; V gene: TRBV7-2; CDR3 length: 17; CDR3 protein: CASSSGRGAQWDNEQFF
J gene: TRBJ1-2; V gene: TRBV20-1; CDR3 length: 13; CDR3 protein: CSASRTDLYGYTF
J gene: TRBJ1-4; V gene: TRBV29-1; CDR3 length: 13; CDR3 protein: CSVGGGINEKLFF
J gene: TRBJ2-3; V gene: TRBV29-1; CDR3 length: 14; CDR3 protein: CSVEDPLQGDEQYF
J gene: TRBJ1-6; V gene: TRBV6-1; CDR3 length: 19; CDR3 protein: CASSRGLTVGSSYNSPLHF
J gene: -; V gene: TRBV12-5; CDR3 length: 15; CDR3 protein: CASGLVAGGNYEQYF
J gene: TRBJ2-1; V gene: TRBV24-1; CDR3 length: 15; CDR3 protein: CVTSDRGTLYNEQFF
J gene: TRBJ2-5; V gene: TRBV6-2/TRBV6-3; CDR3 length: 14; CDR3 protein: CASSYLDYLETQYF
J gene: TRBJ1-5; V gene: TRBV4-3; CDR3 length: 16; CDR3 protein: CASSQDTEQGGQPQHF
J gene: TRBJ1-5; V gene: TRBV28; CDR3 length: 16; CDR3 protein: CASRHGQRQGPSLQHF
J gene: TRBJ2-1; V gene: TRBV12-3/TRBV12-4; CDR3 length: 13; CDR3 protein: CASSFGQTYEQFF
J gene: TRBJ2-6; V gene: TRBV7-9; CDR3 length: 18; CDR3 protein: CASSPLGQGVSGANVLTF
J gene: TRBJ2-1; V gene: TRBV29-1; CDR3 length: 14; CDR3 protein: CSVAAASGPHEQFF
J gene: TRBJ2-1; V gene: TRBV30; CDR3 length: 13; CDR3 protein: CAWSPGGPNEQFF
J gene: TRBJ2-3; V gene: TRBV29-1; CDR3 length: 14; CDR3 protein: CSVGSGGPTDTQYF
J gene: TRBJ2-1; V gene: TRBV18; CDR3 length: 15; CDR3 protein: CASAKPGQGNDEQFF
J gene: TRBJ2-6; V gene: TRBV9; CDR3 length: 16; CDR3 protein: CASSALQSSGANVLTF
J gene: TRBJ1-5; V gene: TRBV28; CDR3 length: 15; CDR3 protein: CASSFRQGSNQPQHF
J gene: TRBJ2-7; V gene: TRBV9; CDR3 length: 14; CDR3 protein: CASSPRPEAWEQYF
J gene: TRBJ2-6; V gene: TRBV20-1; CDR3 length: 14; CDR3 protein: CSARDGGTGNVLTF
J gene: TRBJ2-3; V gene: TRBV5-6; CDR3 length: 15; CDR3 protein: CASSFPAGATDTQYF
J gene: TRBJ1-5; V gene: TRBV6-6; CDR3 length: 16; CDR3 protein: CASSYSTGGGNQPQHF
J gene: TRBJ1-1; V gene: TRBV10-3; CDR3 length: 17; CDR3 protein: CAISSSRGRVGDTEAFF
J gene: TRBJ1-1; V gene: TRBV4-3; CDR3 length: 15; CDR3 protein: CASSQEKDGDTEAFF
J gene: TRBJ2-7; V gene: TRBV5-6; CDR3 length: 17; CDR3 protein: CASSALRWDRGSYEQYF
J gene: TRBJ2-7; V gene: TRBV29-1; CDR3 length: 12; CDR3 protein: CGVGAGTYEQYF
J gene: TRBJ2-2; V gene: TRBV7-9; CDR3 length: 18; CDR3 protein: CASSLARFPQKNTGELFF
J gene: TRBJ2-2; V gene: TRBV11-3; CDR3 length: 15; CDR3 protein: CASTRGGRGTGELFF
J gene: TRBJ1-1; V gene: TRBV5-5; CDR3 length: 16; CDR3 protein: CASSLGTGPLNTEAFF
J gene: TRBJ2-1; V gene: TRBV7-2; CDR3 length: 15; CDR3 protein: CASSFETGGLNEQFF